A single sample gave rise to the 16 T cell receptor beta chains below, sequenced in a study of cytomegalovirus exposure and HLA in healthy donors. PCR used 60 Vbeta primers and 13 Jbeta primers. Sequenced by immunoSEQ multiplex PCR; TCRdb stores in-frame clones only, minus some. The sample lists 150,000 to 200,000 clones; roughly 10% were seen once. The sample consisted of PBMCs. The receptors shown here come from a woman aged 30 to 39 in good health and CMV-seropositive.

The table lists this clone with a few counts. The chain joins TRBV4-2 to TRBJ2-7; D is possibly TRBD2 (6 bases). The length of the CDR3 is 14 residues. Germline V gene data show CDR1 as LGHNA and CDR2 as YNFKEQ. Deletions cut 4 bases from V and 0 bases from J, with 10 bases between. CDR3 DNA: TGTGCCAGCAGCCTGGGACTGAACTCCTACGAGCAGTACTTC. It specifies CASSLGLNSYEQYF.

This chain connects TRBV10-2 to TRBJ2-5; weak D call: TRBD2 (5 bases). Germline assignment: CDR1 WSHSY and CDR2 SAAADI. V lost 6 bases, J lost 1 base, and 9 bases lay in between. The CDR3 sequence is 13 residues long. The CDR3 nucleotides read TGCGCCAGCAGGGACTTCGGCCAAGAGACCCAGTACTTC. It translates to CASRDFGQETQYF.

This clone showed up just a few times. The V and J genes are TRBV10-1 and TRBJ2-1, with 12 nucleotides matching TRBD2. This CDR3 has 14 residues. J was trimmed by 6 bases and V by 4 bases; bases with no gene match: 1. The germline V gene encodes CDR1 WNHNN and CDR2 SYGVQD (reference sequence). This CDR3 reads CASSGTSGINEQFF. The CDR3 nucleotides read TGCGCCAGCAGTGGGACTAGCGGGATCAATGAGCAGTTCTTC.

This clone was seen a handful of times. The rearrangement links TRBV15 to TRBJ2-1, with 9 bases that match TRBD2. The germline V gene encodes CDR1 LNHNV and CDR2 YYDKDF (reference sequence). J was trimmed by 7 bases and V by 5 bases; bases with no gene match: 6. CDR3 length equals 14 residues. The CDR3: CATSGSTSGNEQFF. The DNA of the CDR3 is TGTGCCACCAGCGGCTCCACTAGCGGGAATGAGCAGTTCTTC.

In this sample, this clone turned up a few times. V and J are TRBV6-5 and TRBJ2-2, with TRBD1 matching 10 bases. V shed 7 bases, J shed 4 bases, and the junction held 6 bases outside the gene matches. The CDR3 is 15 residues long. CDR1 and CDR2 from the germline V gene are MNHEY and SVGAGI. The CDR3 sequence is CASNDRGHGTGELFF. The CDR3 DNA follows: TGTGCCAGCAACGACAGGGGGCATGGCACCGGGGAGCTGTTTTTT.

V is TRBV10-3 and J is TRBJ2-1; 8 positions agree with TRBD2. This CDR3 is 15 amino acids long. CDR1 is ENHRY and CDR2 is SYGVKD in the germline V gene. V shed 4 bases, J shed 5 bases, and the junction held 7 bases outside the gene matches. The CDR3: CAISVGREVNNEQFF. The CDR3 region has the DNA TGTGCCATCAGTGTCGGGCGGGAGGTCAACAATGAGCAGTTCTTC.

This clone was recorded a few times. CDR3 nucleotides: TGCGCCAGCAGCTCGGGACACATACAAGAGACCCAGTACTTC. It codes for CASSSGHIQETQYF. The V gene is TRBV5-1, the J gene TRBJ2-5, with D possibly being TRBD1 (6 bases). The CDR3 has 14 residues. The V gene lost 3 bases and the J gene lost 2 bases, with 11 bases spanning the gap. Per the germline V gene, CDR1 is SGHRS and CDR2 is YFSETQ. The variable domain in full, completed from reference TRBV5-1 and TRBJ2-5, reads KAGVTQTPRYLIKTRGQQVTLSCSPISGHRSVSWYQQTPGQGLQFLFEYFSETQRNKGNFPGRFSGRQFSNSRSEMNVSTLELGDSALYLCASSSGHIQETQYFGPGTRLLVL.

The chain carries TRBV6-1 and TRBJ2-1, with D unresolved. The CDR3 length is 13 residues. With 2 bases removed from V and 10 bases from J, the gap between germline ends came to 12 bases. Germline-derived CDR1 and CDR2 are MNHNS and SASEGT. The DNA for the CDR3 is TGTGCCAGCAGTGAATTCGACAATTGGGAGCAGTTCTTC. Translated, it gives CASSEFDNWEQFF.

This clone has a handful of counts. The rearrangement uses TRBV5-4 and TRBJ2-7, with 11 bases lining up with TRBD2. The CDR3 covers 16 residues. The germline CDR1 and CDR2 sequences are SGHNT and YYREEE (reference sequence). After removal of 5 bases from V and 3 bases from J, the junction contained 10 bases not matched to a gene. This chain's CDR3 is CASRQTSSGRFYEQYF. In nucleotides, the CDR3 is TGTGCCAGCAGACAAACTTCTAGCGGGAGGTTCTACGAGCAGTACTTC.

Only a few counts were recorded for this clone. The chain joins TRBV2 to TRBJ1-5; no clear D. Looked up from germline, CDR1 is SNHLY and CDR2 is FYNNEI. The CDR3 consists of 13 residues. V shed 8 bases and J shed 4 bases, with 12 bases lying between them. The CDR3: CASQLSENQPQHF. CDR3 DNA: TGTGCCAGCCAATTAAGCGAGAATCAGCCCCAGCATTTT.

The chain links TRBV19 to TRBJ1-1, with no clear D. In germline, CDR1 is LNHDA, CDR2 SQIVND (reference sequence). The V gene lost 6 bases and the J gene lost 0 bases, with 8 bases spanning the gap. The CDR3 length is 13 residues. CDR3 sequence (DNA): TGTGCCAGTAGCTCGACATTGAACACTGAAGCTTTCTTT. This gives the protein CASSSTLNTEAFF.

Remarks on this clone: The junction departs from the called germline gene at one end, perhaps through a read error. Other nucleotide sequences in the sample specify the same CDR3. The rearrangement uses TRBV5-1 and TRBJ2-5, with 7 positions matching TRBD2. The CDR3 has 15 residues. The V gene's germline CDR1 is SGHRS and CDR2 YFSETQ. The CDR3 spells CASSWRPGLQETQYF. The CDR3, as DNA: TGTGCCAGCAGCTGGAGGCCGGGACTACAAGAGACCCAGTACTTC.

The V and J genes are TRBV5-1 and TRBJ2-7, with 7 positions matching TRBD1. This CDR3 region has 16 residues. In germline, CDR1 is SGHRS, CDR2 YFSETQ. J gave up 0 bases and V 1 base, and 7 bases lay outside the gene matches. In DNA form, the CDR3 reads TGCGCCAGCAGCTTGCGGGTGGGGACAGCCTCCTACGAGCAGTACTTC. This encodes CASSLRVGTASYEQYF.

This chain uses TRBV6-6 with TRBJ2-3; no clear D gene. Trimming removed 9 bases at V and 4 bases at J, with 8 bases between. The CDR3 contains 11 residues. CDR1 MNHNY and CDR2 SVGAGI come from the germline V gene (reference sequence). CDR3 DNA: TGTGCCAGTGGGCAGTCAGATACGCAGTATTTT. The encoded protein is CASGQSDTQYF.

V usage is TRBV10-2 and J usage is TRBJ2-7, with D unclear. The CDR3 is 11 amino acids. Germline CDR1 and CDR2: WSHSY and SAAADI. Trimming took 5 bases from V and 6 from J, leaving 8 bases between them. The CDR3 coding sequence is TGCGCCAGCAGTTATGGCTCCGAGCAGTACTTC. Residues: CASSYGSEQYF.

This clone was counted between two and nine times. The chain joins TRBV19 to TRBJ1-2; 9 bases match TRBD1. Germline assignment: CDR1 LNHDA and CDR2 SQIVND (reference sequence). The V segment lost 5 bases and the J segment 2 bases; nucleotides outside the gene matches: 12. CDR3 length: 17 residues. The CDR3 nucleotides read TGTGCCAGTAGTGCTACCTGGACAGGGGACCAGAACTATGGCTACACCTTC. It encodes CASSATWTGDQNYGYTF. Full variable domain (rest looked up from reference TRBV19 and TRBJ1-2): DGGITQSPKYLFRKEGQNVTLSCEQNLNHDAMYWYRQDPGQGLRLIYYSQIVNDFQKGDIAEGYSVSREKKESFPLTVTSAQKNPTAFYLCASSATWTGDQNYGYTFGSGTRLTVV.